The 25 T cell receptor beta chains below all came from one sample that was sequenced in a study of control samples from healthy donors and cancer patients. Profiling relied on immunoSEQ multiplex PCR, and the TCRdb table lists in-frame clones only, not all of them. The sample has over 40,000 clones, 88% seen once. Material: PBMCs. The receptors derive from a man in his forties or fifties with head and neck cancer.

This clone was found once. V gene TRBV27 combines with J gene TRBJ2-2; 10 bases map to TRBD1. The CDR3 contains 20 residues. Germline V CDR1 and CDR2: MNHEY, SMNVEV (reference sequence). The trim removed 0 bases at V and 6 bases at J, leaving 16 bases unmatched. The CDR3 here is CASSLSSYPGTGERAGELFF. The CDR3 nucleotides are TGTGCCAGCAGTTTATCCTCTTACCCCGGGACAGGGGAGAGGGCCGGGGAGCTGTTTTTT.

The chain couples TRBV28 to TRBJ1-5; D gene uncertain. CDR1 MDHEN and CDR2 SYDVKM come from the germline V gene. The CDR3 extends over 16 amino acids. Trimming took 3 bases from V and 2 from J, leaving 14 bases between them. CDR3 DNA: TGTGCCAGCAGTTTCGACGTCGACATCGGCAATCAGCCCCAGCATTTT. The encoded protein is CASSFDVDIGNQPQHF.

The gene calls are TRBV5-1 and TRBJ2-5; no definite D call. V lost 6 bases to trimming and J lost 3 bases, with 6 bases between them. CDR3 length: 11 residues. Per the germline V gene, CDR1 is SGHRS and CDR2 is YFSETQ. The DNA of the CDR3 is TGCGCCAGCAACCTCGAAGAGACCCAGTACTTC. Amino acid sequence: CASNLEETQYF.

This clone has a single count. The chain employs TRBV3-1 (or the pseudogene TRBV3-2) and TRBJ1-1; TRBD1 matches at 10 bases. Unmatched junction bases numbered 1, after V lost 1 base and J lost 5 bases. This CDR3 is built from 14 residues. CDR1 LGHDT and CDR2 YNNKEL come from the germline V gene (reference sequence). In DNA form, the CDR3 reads TGTGCCAGCAGCCAAGTGGACAGGGGGACTGAAGCTTTCTTT. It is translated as CASSQVDRGTEAFF.

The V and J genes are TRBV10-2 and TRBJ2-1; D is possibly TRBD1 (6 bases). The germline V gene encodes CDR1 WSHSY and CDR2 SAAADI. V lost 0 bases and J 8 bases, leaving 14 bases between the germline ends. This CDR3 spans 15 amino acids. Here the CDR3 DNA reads TGCGCCAGCAGTGAGTCACTAGTTGGGGGCTATGAGCAGTTCTTC. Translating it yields CASSESLVGGYEQFF.

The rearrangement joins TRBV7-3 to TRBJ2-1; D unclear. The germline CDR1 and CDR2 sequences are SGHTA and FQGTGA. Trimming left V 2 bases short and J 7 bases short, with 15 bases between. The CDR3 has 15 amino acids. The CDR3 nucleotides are TGTGCCAGCAGCTTAGGTCAGGTGAGCGAGAATGAGCAGTTCTTC. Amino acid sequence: CASSLGQVSENEQFF.

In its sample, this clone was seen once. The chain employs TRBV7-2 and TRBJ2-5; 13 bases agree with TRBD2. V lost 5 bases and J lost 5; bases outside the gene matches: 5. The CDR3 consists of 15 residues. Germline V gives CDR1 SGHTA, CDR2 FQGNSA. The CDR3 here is CASSLTSGRDETQYF. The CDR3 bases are TGTGCCAGCAGCCTCACTAGCGGGAGGGATGAGACCCAGTACTTC. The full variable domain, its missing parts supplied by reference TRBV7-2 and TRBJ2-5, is GAGVSQSPSNKVTEKGKDVELRCDPISGHTALYWYRQSLGQGLEFLIYFQGNSAPDKSGLPSDRFSAERTGGSVSTLTIQRTQQEDSAVYLCASSLTSGRDETQYFGPGTRLLVL.

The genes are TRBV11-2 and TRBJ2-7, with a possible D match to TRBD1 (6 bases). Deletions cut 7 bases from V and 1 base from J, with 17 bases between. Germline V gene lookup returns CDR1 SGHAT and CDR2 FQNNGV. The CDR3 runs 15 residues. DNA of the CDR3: TGTGCCAGCACCCAACTTCGGACAGCTTCCTACGAGCAGTACTTC. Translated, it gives CASTQLRTASYEQYF. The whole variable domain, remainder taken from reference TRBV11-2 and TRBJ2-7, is EAGVAQSPRYKIIEKRQSVAFWCNPISGHATLYWYQQILGQGPKLLIQFQNNGVVDDSQLPKDRFSAERLKGVDSTLKIQPAKLEDSAVYLCASTQLRTASYEQYFGPGTRLTVT.

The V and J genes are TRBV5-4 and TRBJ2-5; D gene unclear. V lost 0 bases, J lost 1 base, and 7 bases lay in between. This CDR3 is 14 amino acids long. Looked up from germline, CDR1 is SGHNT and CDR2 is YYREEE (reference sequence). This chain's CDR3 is CASSLAGSQETQYF. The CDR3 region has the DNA TGTGCCAGCAGCTTGGCCGGAAGCCAAGAGACCCAGTACTTC.

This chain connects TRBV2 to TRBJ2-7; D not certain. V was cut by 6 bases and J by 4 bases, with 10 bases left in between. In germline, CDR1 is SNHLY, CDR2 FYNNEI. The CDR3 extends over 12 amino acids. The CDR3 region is CASSVTIYEQYF. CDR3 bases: TGTGCCAGCAGCGTCACTATATACGAGCAGTACTTC.

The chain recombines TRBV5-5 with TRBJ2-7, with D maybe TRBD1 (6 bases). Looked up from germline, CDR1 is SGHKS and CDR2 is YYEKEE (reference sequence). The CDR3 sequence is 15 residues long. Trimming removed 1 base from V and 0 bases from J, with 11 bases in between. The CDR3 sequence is CASSLIDRSSYEQYF. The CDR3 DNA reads TGTGCCAGCAGCTTGATCGACAGGAGCTCCTACGAGCAGTACTTC. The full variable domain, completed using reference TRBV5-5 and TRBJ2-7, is DAGVTQSPTHLIKTRGQQVTLRCSPISGHKSVSWYQQVLGQGPQFIFQYYEKEERGRGNFPDRFSARQFPNYSSELNVNALLLGDSALYLCASSLIDRSSYEQYFGPGTRLTVT.

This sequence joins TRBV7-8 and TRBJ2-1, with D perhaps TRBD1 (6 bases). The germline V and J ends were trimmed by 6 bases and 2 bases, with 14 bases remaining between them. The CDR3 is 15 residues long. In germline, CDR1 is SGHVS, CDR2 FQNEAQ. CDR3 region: CASSRAGAAYNEQFF. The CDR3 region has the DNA TGTGCCAGCAGTCGGGCAGGGGCGGCCTACAATGAGCAGTTCTTC.

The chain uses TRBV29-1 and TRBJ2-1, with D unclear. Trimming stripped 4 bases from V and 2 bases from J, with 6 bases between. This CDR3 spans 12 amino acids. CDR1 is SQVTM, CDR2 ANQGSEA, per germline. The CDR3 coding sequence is TGCAGCGTTGGGCAGGCCTACAATGAGCAGTTCTTC. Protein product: CSVGQAYNEQFF.

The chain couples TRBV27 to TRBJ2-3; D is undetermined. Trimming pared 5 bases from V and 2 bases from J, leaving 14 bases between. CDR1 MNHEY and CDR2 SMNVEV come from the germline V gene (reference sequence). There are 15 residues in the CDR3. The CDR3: CASSAPGPVTDTQYF. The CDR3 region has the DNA TGTGCCAGCAGTGCACCCGGGCCAGTCACAGATACGCAGTATTTT.

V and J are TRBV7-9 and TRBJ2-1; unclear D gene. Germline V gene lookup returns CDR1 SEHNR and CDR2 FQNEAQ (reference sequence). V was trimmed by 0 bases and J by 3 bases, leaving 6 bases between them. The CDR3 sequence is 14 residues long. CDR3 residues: CASSLAVNYNEQFF. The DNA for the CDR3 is TGTGCCAGCAGCTTAGCGGTGAACTACAATGAGCAGTTCTTC.

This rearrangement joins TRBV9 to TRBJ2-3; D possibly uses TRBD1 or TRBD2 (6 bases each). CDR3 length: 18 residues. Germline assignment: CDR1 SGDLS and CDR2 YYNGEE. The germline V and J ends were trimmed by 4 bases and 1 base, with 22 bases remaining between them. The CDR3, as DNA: TGTGCCAGCAGCCCAAGGGGGGCTCCCGAACGACGCACAGATACGCAGTATTTT. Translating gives CASSPRGAPERRTDTQYF.

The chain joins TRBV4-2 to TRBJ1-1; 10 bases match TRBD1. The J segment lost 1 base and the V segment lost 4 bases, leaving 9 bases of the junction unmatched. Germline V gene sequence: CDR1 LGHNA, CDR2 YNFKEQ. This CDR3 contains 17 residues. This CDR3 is CASSRIGTGAGNTEAFF. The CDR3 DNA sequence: TGTGCCAGCAGCCGAATAGGGACAGGGGCAGGGAACACTGAAGCTTTCTTT.

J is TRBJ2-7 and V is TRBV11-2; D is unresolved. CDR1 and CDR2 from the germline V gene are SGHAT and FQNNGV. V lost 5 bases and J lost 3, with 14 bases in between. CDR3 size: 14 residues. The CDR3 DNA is TGTGCCAGCAGCCCCCCCGGACGGTACTACGAGCAGTACTTC. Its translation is CASSPPGRYYEQYF.

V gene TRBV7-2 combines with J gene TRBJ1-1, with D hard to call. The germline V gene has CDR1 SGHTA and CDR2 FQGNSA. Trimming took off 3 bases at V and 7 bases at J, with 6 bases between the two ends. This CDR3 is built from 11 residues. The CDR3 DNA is TGTGCCAGCAGCTTTTTCTTTGAAGCTTTCTTT. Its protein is CASSFFFEAFF.

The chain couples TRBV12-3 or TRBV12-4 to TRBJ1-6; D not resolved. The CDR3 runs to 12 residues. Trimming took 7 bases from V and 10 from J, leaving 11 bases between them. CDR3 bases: TGTGCCAGCAAAGGTACAGTCTCACCCCTCCACTTT. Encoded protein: CASKGTVSPLHF.

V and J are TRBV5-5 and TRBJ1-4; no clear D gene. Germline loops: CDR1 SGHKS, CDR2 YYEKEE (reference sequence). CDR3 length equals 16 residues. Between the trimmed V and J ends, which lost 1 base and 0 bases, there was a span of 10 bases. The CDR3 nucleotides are TGTGCCAGCAGCTTGTTGCAGAGATCAACTAATGAAAAACTGTTTTTT. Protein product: CASSLLQRSTNEKLFF.

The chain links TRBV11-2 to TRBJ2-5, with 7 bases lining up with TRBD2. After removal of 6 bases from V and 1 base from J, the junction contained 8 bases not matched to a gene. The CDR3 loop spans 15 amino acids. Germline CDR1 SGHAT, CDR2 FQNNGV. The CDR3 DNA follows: TGTGCCAGCAGGACCGCGGGAGCCACCCAAGAGACCCAGTACTTC. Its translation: CASRTAGATQETQYF.

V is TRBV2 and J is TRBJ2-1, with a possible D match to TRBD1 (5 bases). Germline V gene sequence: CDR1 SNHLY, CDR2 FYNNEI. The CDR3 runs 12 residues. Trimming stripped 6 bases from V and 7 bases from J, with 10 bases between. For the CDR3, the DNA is TGTGCCAGCAGGAACACAGGAAATGAGCAGTTCTTC. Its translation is CASRNTGNEQFF.

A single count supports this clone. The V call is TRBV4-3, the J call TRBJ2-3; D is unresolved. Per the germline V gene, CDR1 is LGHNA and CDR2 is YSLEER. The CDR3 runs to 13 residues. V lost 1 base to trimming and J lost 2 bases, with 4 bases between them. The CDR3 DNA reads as TGCGCCAGCAGCCAAGGAATCACAGATACGCAGTATTTT. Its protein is CASSQGITDTQYF.

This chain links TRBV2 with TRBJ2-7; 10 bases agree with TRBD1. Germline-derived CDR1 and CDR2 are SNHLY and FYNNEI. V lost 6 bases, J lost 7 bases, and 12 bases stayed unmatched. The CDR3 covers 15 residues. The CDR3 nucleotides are TGTGCCAGCAGCCCCCCCGGGACAGGGGTAGTGGAGCAGTACTTC. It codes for CASSPPGTGVVEQYF. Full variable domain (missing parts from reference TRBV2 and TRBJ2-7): EPEVTQTPSHQVTQMGQEVILRCVPISNHLYFYWYRQILGQKVEFLVSFYNNEISEKSEIFDDQFSVERPDGSNFTLKIRSTKLEDSAMYFCASSPPGTGVVEQYFGPGTRLTVT.